Each of the 22 T cell receptor beta chains below was sequenced from the same sample in a study of Ad26.COV2.S vaccination and SARS-CoV-2 variants. Profiling relied on immunoSEQ multiplex PCR, and the TCRdb table lists in-frame clones only, not all of them. The sample lists 300,000 to 500,000 clones, more than 85% occurring once. Indicated treatment: around 19 received Ad26.COV2.S at low or high dose, single or two shots; about 5 received placebo; per-sample allocation not given. All samples were drawn on day 63, counting from the first vaccine or placebo injection. The starting material was peripheral blood, obtained in a trial of Ad26.COV2.S vaccine versus placebo. The receptors originated from a person aged 18-65 years who received the Ad26.COV2.S COVID-19 vaccine or a placebo.

The genes are TRBV3-1 (or the pseudogene TRBV3-2) and TRBJ1-6; tentatively, D is TRBD1 (5 bases). V was trimmed by 3 bases and J by 6 bases, leaving 9 bases between them. Per the germline V gene, CDR1 is LGHDT and CDR2 is YNNKEL (reference sequence). The CDR3 has 14 amino acids. CDR3 amino acids: CASSHGAPNSPLHF. The DNA for the CDR3 is TGTGCCAGCAGCCACGGGGCCCCTAATTCACCCCTCCACTTT.

This clone was picked up one time. The chain is built from TRBV7-9 and TRBJ2-3; 8 bases align to TRBD1. Germline V gene sequence: CDR1 SEHNR, CDR2 FQNEAQ (reference sequence). The CDR3 consists of 15 residues. V was clipped by 1 base and J by 5 bases; unmatched bases: 5. The CDR3 nucleotides read TGTGCCAGCAGCTTAGTCAGGGGGCGTATAGATACGCAGTATTTT. Encoded protein: CASSLVRGRIDTQYF.

This clone came up once. The rearrangement links TRBV5-8 to TRBJ1-3; D ambiguous. CDR1 and CDR2 (germline): SGHTS, YDEGEE. With 5 bases removed from V and 1 base from J, the gap between germline ends came to 10 bases. The CDR3 has 14 residues. The CDR3 spells CASSPGDSGNTIYF. The CDR3 DNA reads as TGTGCCAGCAGTCCCGGGGATTCTGGAAACACCATATATTTT.

This chain uses TRBV7-9 with TRBJ1-5; D gene unclear. Per germline, CDR1 SEHNR and CDR2 FQNEAQ (reference sequence). With 2 bases removed from V and 9 bases from J, the gap between germline ends came to 11 bases. CDR3 length: 13 amino acids. CDR3 protein: CASSLSTVGPQHF. The CDR3 DNA follows: TGTGCCAGCAGCTTAAGTACCGTGGGGCCCCAGCATTTT.

The J gene is TRBJ2-5, the V gene TRBV12-3 or TRBV12-4, with D tentatively TRBD1 (6 bases). This CDR3 spans 13 amino acids. V gave up 4 bases and J gave up 2 bases, with 8 bases separating them. DNA of the CDR3: TGTGCCAGCAGTTACAGGGTTCAAGAGACCCAGTACTTC. Protein product: CASSYRVQETQYF.

This chain joins TRBV2 and TRBJ1-1; D gene unclear. The CDR3 is made up of 14 amino acids. The ends were cut back, 7 bases at V and 6 bases at J, with 18 bases in the middle. The germline V gene has CDR1 SNHLY and CDR2 FYNNEI. CDR3 in amino acids: CASTPFRTNPEAFF. As DNA, the CDR3 is TGTGCCAGCACCCCATTTAGGACGAATCCTGAAGCTTTCTTT.

In its sample, this clone was seen once. This rearrangement joins TRBV7-9 to TRBJ1-1; the D gene is possibly TRBD1 (5 bases). V shed 4 bases and J shed 0 bases, with 9 bases lying between them. This CDR3 region has 14 residues. Germline V lookup: CDR1 SEHNR, CDR2 FQNEAQ (reference sequence). The chain's CDR3 is CASSSTAMNTEAFF. The CDR3 region has the DNA TGTGCCAGCAGCTCGACAGCTATGAACACTGAAGCTTTCTTT.

This chain uses TRBV5-1 with TRBJ1-1; 7 positions match TRBD1. CDR1 and CDR2 (germline): SGHRS, YFSETQ. V lost 0 bases, J lost 0 bases, and 5 bases stayed unmatched. The CDR3 runs to 16 residues. The CDR3 protein is CASSLGQGVMNTEAFF. The CDR3 region has the DNA TGCGCCAGCAGCTTGGGGCAGGGGGTAATGAACACTGAAGCTTTCTTT.

The V gene is TRBV19, the J gene TRBJ2-7, with 9 bases lining up with TRBD2. CDR3 length equals 14 residues. V shed 3 bases and J 3 bases; nucleotides not matched to a gene: 3. Per the germline V gene, CDR1 is LNHDA and CDR2 is SQIVND (reference sequence). The CDR3 DNA sequence: TGTGCCAGTAGTATTTCTAGCGGGGACTACGAGCAGTACTTC. Amino acids: CASSISSGDYEQYF.

The chain couples TRBV6-5 to TRBJ1-1; D gene ambiguous. V lost 11 bases, J lost 4 bases, and 8 bases lay in between. Germline V gene data show CDR1 as MNHEY and CDR2 as SVGAGI. CDR3 length: 10 amino acids. CDR3 in amino acids: CAASATEAFF. CDR3 coding DNA: TGTGCCGCTAGCGCCACTGAAGCTTTCTTT.

The gene calls are TRBV28 and TRBJ1-2; 8 bases fit TRBD1. Germline CDR1 reads MDHEN; CDR2 reads SYDVKM. The CDR3 is made up of 13 amino acids. V was pared by 6 bases and J by 3 bases, with 3 bases of the junction left unmatched. The CDR3 loop reads CASRPTGDYGYTF. DNA for the CDR3: TGTGCCAGCAGGCCGACAGGGGACTATGGCTACACCTTC.

The DNA for the CDR3 is TGTGCCACCAGCCTAGCCGCCGGGCCCTATGGCTACACCTTC. Its protein is CATSLAAGPYGYTF. The chain couples TRBV15 to TRBJ1-2, with D uncertain. V lost 5 bases and J 4 bases, leaving 14 bases between the germline ends. This CDR3 comprises 14 residues. The germline gives CDR1 LNHNV, CDR2 YYDKDF (reference sequence).

The J gene is TRBJ2-2, the V gene TRBV14, with D perhaps assigned TRBD1 or TRBD2 (5 bases each). Germline V gene data show CDR1 as SGHDN and CDR2 as FVKESK. Trimming pared 3 bases from V and 0 bases from J, leaving 11 bases between. CDR3 length: 16 amino acids. The CDR3, as DNA: TGTGCCAGCAGCCACCTGGGACGCACGAACACCGGGGAGCTGTTTTTT. Translation: CASSHLGRTNTGELFF.

This clone was recorded a few times. The gene calls are TRBV6-2 or TRBV6-3 and TRBJ1-5; the match to TRBD1 covers 9 bases. After removal of 4 bases from V and 7 bases from J, the junction contained 11 bases not matched to a gene. This CDR3 contains 16 residues. The germline V gene has CDR1 MNHEY and CDR2 SVGEGT. CDR3 amino acids: CASSSHRQGVRQPQHF. The CDR3 coding sequence is TGTGCCAGCAGTTCCCATAGACAGGGGGTAAGGCAGCCCCAGCATTTT.

This rearrangement joins TRBV6-6 to TRBJ2-3; D is unresolved. The CDR3 covers 14 residues. CDR1 and CDR2 from the germline V gene are MNHNY and SVGAGI (reference sequence). The germline V and J ends were trimmed by 2 bases and 2 bases, with 8 bases remaining between them. The CDR3, as DNA: TGTGCCAGCAGTTACGTACAGTACACAGATACGCAGTATTTT. Encoded protein: CASSYVQYTDTQYF.

J is TRBJ2-7 and V is TRBV5-1; 7 bases are a match to TRBD2. The germline gives CDR1 SGHRS, CDR2 YFSETQ. The CDR3 has 14 residues. J lost 4 bases, V lost 5 bases, and 9 bases had no gene match. The DNA for the CDR3 is TGCGCCAGCAGGAGGGGCTCTAGCGGTTACGAGCAGTACTTC. Protein product: CASRRGSSGYEQYF.

This clone was seen once. The chain joins TRBV2 to TRBJ2-5, with 8 bases matching TRBD2. The CDR3 contains 14 residues. The ends lost 7 bases at V and 3 bases at J; junction bases unmatched: 7. CDR1 and CDR2 (germline): SNHLY, FYNNEI. In DNA form, the CDR3 reads TGTGCCAGCAACGGTAACGGGGGGGAAGAGACCCAGTACTTC. Protein sequence: CASNGNGGEETQYF.

The chain joins TRBV4-1 to TRBJ1-4; D is perhaps TRBD1 (6 bases). The CDR3 covers 19 residues. V lost 4 bases and J 0 bases, leaving 21 bases between the germline ends. Germline V gene sequence: CDR1 MGHRA, CDR2 YSYEKL. The CDR3 coding sequence is TGCGCCAGCAGCCTGCTAGGGGGACACCCTCCTTCAACTAATGAAAAACTGTTTTTT. Amino acids: CASSLLGGHPPSTNEKLFF.

The chain carries TRBV5-4 and TRBJ2-1, with 7 bases aligning to TRBD2. Germline CDR1 is SGHNT and CDR2 is YYREEE (reference sequence). The V gene end was trimmed by 4 bases and the J gene end by 9 bases; junction bases not matched to a gene: 13. The CDR3 loop spans 15 amino acids. The CDR3 loop is CASSPENSGGTEQFF. The CDR3 region has the DNA TGTGCCAGCAGCCCTGAAAACTCGGGGGGAACTGAGCAGTTCTTC. Complete variable domain (other parts from reference TRBV5-4 and TRBJ2-1): ETGVTQSPTHLIKTRGQQVTLRCSSQSGHNTVSWYQQALGQGPQFIFQYYREEENGRGNFPPRFSGLQFPNYSSELNVNALELDDSALYLCASSPENSGGTEQFFGPGTRLTVL.

V gene TRBV11-2 combines with J gene TRBJ1-3; TRBD1 is a possible D gene (5 bases). CDR1 and CDR2 (germline): SGHAT, FQNNGV. V was shortened by 0 bases and J by 4 bases, with 10 bases between the two germline ends. The CDR3 extends over 15 amino acids. The CDR3 here is CASSLDRVSGNTIYF. For the CDR3, the DNA is TGTGCCAGCAGCTTAGACAGGGTCTCAGGAAACACCATATATTTT. Full variable domain (outside the CDR3, taken from reference TRBV11-2 and TRBJ1-3): EAGVAQSPRYKIIEKRQSVAFWCNPISGHATLYWYQQILGQGPKLLIQFQNNGVVDDSQLPKDRFSAERLKGVDSTLKIQPAKLEDSAVYLCASSLDRVSGNTIYFGEGSWLTVV.

This rearrangement joins TRBV7-2 to TRBJ2-5; perhaps TRBD2 as D (5 bases). The CDR3 has 15 residues. Germline V gene lookup returns CDR1 SGHTA and CDR2 FQGNSA. Between the trimmed V and J ends, which lost 8 bases and 4 bases, there was a span of 20 bases. This CDR3 is CASSRPALGRETQYF. The CDR3 DNA reads as TGTGCCAGCTCTAGACCCGCCCTGGGGAGAGAGACCCAGTACTTC.

Concerning this clone: The sample carries other DNA sequences with the same CDR3. The chain carries TRBV7-8 and TRBJ1-2; D ambiguous. Trimming removed 0 bases at V and 0 bases at J, with 5 bases between. Germline V gives CDR1 SGHVS, CDR2 FQNEAQ. The CDR3 totals 14 residues. Here the CDR3 DNA reads TGTGCCAGCAGCTTAGCACAAACTAACTATGGCTACACCTTC. Translating gives CASSLAQTNYGYTF.